This is a list of T cell receptor beta chains from one sample in a study of CD8 T cells in Susac syndrome. TCRdb ran MiXCR on the immunoSEQ multiplex PCR reads and lists one entry per CDR3 protein. The sample yields 170,000 or so distinct CDR3 sequences, about 93% seen once. The source material was CD4+ T cells from PBMCs. The receptors originated from a human donor with multiple sclerosis. CDR3s include the opening cysteine and the closing phenylalanine or tryptophan. The D gene is left open where the match is weak. Only some rows state a clone size, as once, few, many or a class for expanded clones.

CDR3aa: CASSLRRLAGSTYEQYF
CDR3nt: TGTGCCAGCAGTTTACGGCGACTAGCGGGGAGTACCTACGAGCAGTACTTC
abundance: .
j_gene: TRBJ2-7
v_gene: TRBV28
d_gene: TRBD2

CDR3aa: CASSPTIFDLVSVNEQFF
CDR3nt: TGTGCCAGCAGCCCAACGATATTCGACTTAGTTTCAGTCAATGAGCAGTTCTTC
abundance: .
j_gene: TRBJ2-1
v_gene: TRBV9
d_gene: .

CDR3aa: CASSYPGLAGGLFNNEQFF
CDR3nt: TGTGCCAGCAGTTACCCGGGACTAGCGGGGGGCCTGTTCAACAATGAGCAGTTCTTC
abundance: .
j_gene: TRBJ2-1
v_gene: TRBV6-2/TRBV6-3
d_gene: TRBD2

CDR3aa: CASSSHDRSQIGGYTF
CDR3nt: TGTGCCAGCAGTTCACATGACAGGTCTCAAATTGGTGGCTACACCTTC
abundance: .
j_gene: TRBJ1-2
v_gene: TRBV27
d_gene: .

CDR3aa: CASSRQGIGYGYTF
CDR3nt: TGTGCCAGCAGTCGACAGGGGATCGGCTATGGCTACACCTTC
abundance: .
j_gene: TRBJ1-2
v_gene: TRBV12-3/TRBV12-4
d_gene: TRBD1

CDR3aa: CASSSLRLARTDTQYF
CDR3nt: TGTGCCAGCAGTTCGCTCAGACTAGCGAGGACAGATACGCAGTATTTT
abundance: .
j_gene: TRBJ2-3
v_gene: TRBV6-5
d_gene: TRBD2

CDR3aa: CASSRRQALEQYF
CDR3nt: TGCGCCAGCAGCCGTAGACAGGCCTTGGAGCAGTACTTC
abundance: .
j_gene: TRBJ2-7
v_gene: TRBV5-1
d_gene: .

CDR3aa: CASSLGQGAETQYF
CDR3nt: TGTGCCAGCAGCTTAGGACAGGGTGCAGAGACCCAGTACTTC
abundance: few
j_gene: TRBJ2-5
v_gene: TRBV5-1
d_gene: TRBD1

CDR3aa: CASSSQGEETQYF
CDR3nt: TGTGCCAGCAGTTCACAGGGGGAAGAGACCCAGTACTTC
abundance: .
j_gene: TRBJ2-5
v_gene: TRBV6-6
d_gene: TRBD1

CDR3aa: CASSPPEGQGARGTEAFF
CDR3nt: TGTGCCAGCTCACCACCCGAGGGACAGGGGGCGAGGGGCACTGAAGCTTTCTTT
abundance: .
j_gene: TRBJ1-1
v_gene: TRBV18
d_gene: TRBD1

CDR3aa: CASSQGAYGYTF
CDR3nt: TGTGCCAGCAGCCAGGGGGCCTATGGCTACACCTTC
abundance: .
j_gene: TRBJ1-2
v_gene: TRBV3-1
d_gene: .

CDR3aa: CASSISRLNEQYF
CDR3nt: TGTGCCAGCAGTATATCCCGACTAAACGAGCAGTACTTC
abundance: .
j_gene: TRBJ2-7
v_gene: TRBV2
d_gene: .

CDR3aa: CASSVGQENTEAFF
CDR3nt: TGTGCCAGCAGCGTAGGGCAGGAGAACACTGAAGCTTTCTTT
abundance: .
j_gene: TRBJ1-1
v_gene: TRBV9
d_gene: .

CDR3aa: CASSPRYYSGYEQYF
CDR3nt: TGTGCCAGCTCACCACGTTATTATTCGGGCTACGAGCAGTACTTC
abundance: once
j_gene: TRBJ2-7
v_gene: TRBV18
d_gene: .

CDR3aa: CASSQQGRSGYTF
CDR3nt: TGTGCCAGCAGTCAACAGGGGAGGAGTGGCTACACCTTC
abundance: once
j_gene: TRBJ1-2
v_gene: TRBV28
d_gene: TRBD1

CDR3aa: CASRRKDIDLSPLHF
CDR3nt: TGCGCCAGCAGACGGAAGGACATCGACCTATCACCCCTCCACTTT
abundance: .
j_gene: TRBJ1-6
v_gene: TRBV5-1
d_gene: .

CDR3aa: CASTSSSTSNTEAFF
CDR3nt: TGTGCCAGCACCTCAAGCAGTACATCAAACACTGAAGCTTTCTTT
abundance: .
j_gene: TRBJ1-1
v_gene: TRBV28
d_gene: .

CDR3aa: CASSQDTVSYEQYF
CDR3nt: TGTGCCAGCAGCCAAGATACAGTCTCCTACGAGCAGTACTTC
abundance: .
j_gene: TRBJ2-7
v_gene: TRBV3-1
d_gene: .

CDR3aa: CASSLAGGIAGNTIYF
CDR3nt: TGCGCCAGCAGCTTGGCCGGAGGGATTGCTGGAAACACCATATATTTT
abundance: .
j_gene: TRBJ1-3
v_gene: TRBV5-1
d_gene: .

CDR3aa: CASSLAVRPKNTEAFF
CDR3nt: TGTGCCAGCAGCTTGGCAGTCAGGCCTAAGAACACTGAAGCTTTCTTT
abundance: .
j_gene: TRBJ1-1
v_gene: TRBV5-6
d_gene: .

CDR3aa: CASSIVWSGGASQYF
CDR3nt: TGTGCCAGTAGTATTGTATGGAGCGGGGGGGCCTCCCAGTACTTC
abundance: .
j_gene: TRBJ2-5
v_gene: TRBV19
d_gene: TRBD2

CDR3aa: CASEENRGRGYTF
CDR3nt: TGTGCCAGCGAAGAAAACAGGGGGAGAGGCTACACCTTC
abundance: .
j_gene: TRBJ1-2
v_gene: TRBV28
d_gene: TRBD1

CDR3aa: CASSTEANTEAFF
CDR3nt: TGTGCCAGTAGTACGGAAGCGAACACTGAAGCTTTCTTT
abundance: .
j_gene: TRBJ1-1
v_gene: TRBV19
d_gene: .

CDR3aa: CASSRQADTQYF
CDR3nt: TGTGCCAGCAGTCGCCAAGCGGATACGCAGTATTTT
abundance: .
j_gene: TRBJ2-3
v_gene: TRBV11-2
d_gene: .

CDR3aa: CASSTPSGTGSEKLFF
CDR3nt: TGTGCCAGCAGTACACCATCGGGGACAGGGAGTGAAAAACTGTTTTTT
abundance: .
j_gene: TRBJ1-4
v_gene: TRBV28
d_gene: TRBD1

CDR3aa: CASSLYSPGLAGGNSYEQYF
CDR3nt: TGTGCCAGCAGTCTCTACTCACCGGGACTAGCGGGAGGGAACTCCTACGAGCAGTACTTC
abundance: .
j_gene: TRBJ2-7
v_gene: TRBV6-1
d_gene: TRBD2

CDR3aa: CASSLARGRATGEQYF
CDR3nt: TGCGCCAGCAGCTTGGCTCGCGGGAGGGCCACGGGGGAGCAGTACTTC
abundance: .
j_gene: TRBJ2-7
v_gene: TRBV5-1
d_gene: TRBD2

CDR3aa: CATSDSGRVIEETQYF
CDR3nt: TGTGCCACCAGTGATAGCGGGAGGGTGATCGAAGAGACCCAGTACTTC
abundance: once
j_gene: TRBJ2-5
v_gene: TRBV24-1
d_gene: TRBD2

CDR3aa: CASSEEYGRTNQPQHF
CDR3nt: TGTGCCAGCAGTGAAGAGTACGGCCGAACAAATCAGCCCCAGCATTTT
abundance: .
j_gene: TRBJ1-5
v_gene: TRBV6-1
d_gene: .

CDR3aa: CASSSRGHNYGYTF
CDR3nt: TGTGCCAGCAGCTCCAGGGGGCACAACTATGGCTACACCTTC
abundance: once
j_gene: TRBJ1-2
v_gene: TRBV5-4
d_gene: TRBD1

CDR3aa: CASSRLAGGPTGANVLTF
CDR3nt: TGTGCCAGCAGCAGACTAGCGGGAGGGCCTACTGGGGCCAACGTCCTGACTTTC
abundance: .
j_gene: TRBJ2-6
v_gene: TRBV28
d_gene: TRBD2

CDR3aa: CASSPKGTINTYEQYF
CDR3nt: TGTGCCAGCTCACCGAAGGGGACGATAAATACCTACGAGCAGTACTTC
abundance: .
j_gene: TRBJ2-7
v_gene: TRBV18
d_gene: .

CDR3aa: CAWSVLAGGNEQFF
CDR3nt: TGTGCCTGGAGTGTACTTGCGGGAGGCAATGAGCAGTTCTTC
abundance: .
j_gene: TRBJ2-1
v_gene: TRBV30
d_gene: TRBD2

CDR3aa: CASTKGGGPETQYF
CDR3nt: TGTGCCAGCACCAAGGGAGGGGGGCCGGAGACCCAGTACTTC
abundance: .
j_gene: TRBJ2-5
v_gene: TRBV12-3/TRBV12-4
d_gene: .

CDR3aa: CASREGTAKNIQYF
CDR3nt: TGTGCCAGCAGGGAGGGGACAGCCAAAAACATTCAGTACTTC
abundance: .
j_gene: TRBJ2-4
v_gene: TRBV28
d_gene: .

CDR3aa: CAISGPGNGDTQYF
CDR3nt: TGTGCCATCAGTGGCCCCGGGAACGGAGATACGCAGTATTTT
abundance: once
j_gene: TRBJ2-3
v_gene: TRBV10-3
d_gene: .

CDR3aa: CASSSSWAGETEAFF
CDR3nt: TGTGCCAGTAGTTCCTCTTGGGCAGGGGAGACTGAAGCTTTCTTT
abundance: .
j_gene: TRBJ1-1
v_gene: TRBV19
d_gene: .

CDR3aa: CASSYIAAGVPYF
CDR3nt: TGTGCCAGCAGTTACATCGCTGCGGGAGTTCCGTATTTT
abundance: .
j_gene: TRBJ2-3
v_gene: TRBV6-2/TRBV6-3
d_gene: TRBD2

CDR3aa: CASSQEGRTFNEQFF
CDR3nt: TGTGCCAGCAGCCAAGAAGGACGGACCTTCAATGAGCAGTTCTTC
abundance: .
j_gene: TRBJ2-1
v_gene: TRBV3-1
d_gene: .

CDR3aa: CASSRGTLEVDTQYF
CDR3nt: TGCGCCAGCAGCCGAGGGACGCTCGAGGTGGATACGCAGTATTTT
abundance: .
j_gene: TRBJ2-3
v_gene: TRBV5-1
d_gene: .

CDR3aa: CASTRQGDGYTF
CDR3nt: TGTGCCAGTACCCGACAGGGAGATGGCTACACCTTC
abundance: once
j_gene: TRBJ1-2
v_gene: TRBV19
d_gene: TRBD1

CDR3aa: CASSFAYSDEQFF
CDR3nt: TGTGCCAGCAGCTTTGCCTATTCCGATGAGCAGTTCTTC
abundance: .
j_gene: TRBJ2-1
v_gene: TRBV7-3
d_gene: .

CDR3aa: CASSFSDTAYEQYF
CDR3nt: TGTGCCAGCAGTTTCTCGGACACCGCCTACGAGCAGTACTTC
abundance: .
j_gene: TRBJ2-7
v_gene: TRBV12-3/TRBV12-4
d_gene: .

CDR3aa: CASSLSPGGYEQYF
CDR3nt: TGTGCCAGCAGCTTAAGCCCGGGAGGGTACGAGCAGTACTTC
abundance: few
j_gene: TRBJ2-7
v_gene: TRBV11-2
d_gene: TRBD2

CDR3aa: CASGGSGFNTGELFF
CDR3nt: TGCGCCTCAGGAGGGTCGGGGTTTAACACCGGGGAGCTGTTTTTT
abundance: .
j_gene: TRBJ2-2
v_gene: TRBV5-1
d_gene: .

CDR3aa: CAGMTGSYGYTF
CDR3nt: TGTGCCGGTATGACTGGGAGCTATGGCTACACCTTC
abundance: once
j_gene: TRBJ1-2
v_gene: TRBV19
d_gene: .

CDR3aa: CASSPHRDYTQYF
CDR3nt: TGTGCCAGCAGTCCCCACCGGGACTACACGCAGTATTTT
abundance: once
j_gene: TRBJ2-3
v_gene: TRBV6-6
d_gene: TRBD2

CDR3aa: CASSENRGGTGYEQYF
CDR3nt: TGTGCCAGCAGCGAAAACCGGGGGGGGACCGGCTACGAGCAGTACTTC
abundance: .
j_gene: TRBJ2-7
v_gene: TRBV28
d_gene: TRBD2

CDR3aa: CASSYSRTNTEAFF
CDR3nt: TGTGCCAGCAGTTACTCTAGAACGAACACTGAAGCTTTCTTT
abundance: .
j_gene: TRBJ1-1
v_gene: TRBV6-2/TRBV6-3
d_gene: .

CDR3aa: CASRQALAGGPQAQYF
CDR3nt: TGTGCCAGCAGGCAGGCACTAGCGGGAGGGCCGCAAGCGCAGTATTTT
abundance: .
j_gene: TRBJ2-3
v_gene: TRBV2
d_gene: TRBD2

CDR3aa: CSARASGISYEQYF
CDR3nt: TGCAGTGCTAGAGCTTCCGGTATTTCTTACGAGCAGTACTTC
abundance: once
j_gene: TRBJ2-7
v_gene: TRBV20-1
d_gene: .